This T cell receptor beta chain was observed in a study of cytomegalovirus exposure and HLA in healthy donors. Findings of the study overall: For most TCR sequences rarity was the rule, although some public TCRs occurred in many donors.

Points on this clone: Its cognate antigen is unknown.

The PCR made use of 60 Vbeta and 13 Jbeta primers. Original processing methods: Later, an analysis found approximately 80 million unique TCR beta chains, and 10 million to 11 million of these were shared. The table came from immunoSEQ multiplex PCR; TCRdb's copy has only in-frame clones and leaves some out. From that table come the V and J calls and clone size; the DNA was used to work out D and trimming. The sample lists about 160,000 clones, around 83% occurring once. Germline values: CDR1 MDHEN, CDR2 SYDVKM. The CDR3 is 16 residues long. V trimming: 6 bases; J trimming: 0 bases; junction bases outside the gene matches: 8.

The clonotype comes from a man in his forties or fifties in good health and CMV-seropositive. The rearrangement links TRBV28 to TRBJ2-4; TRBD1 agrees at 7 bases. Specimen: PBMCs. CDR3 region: CASSLTGVGAKNIQYF. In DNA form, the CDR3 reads TGTGCCAGCAGCTTAACAGGGGTGGGAGCCAAAAACATTCAGTACTTC.